Listed below are T cell receptor beta chains from one sample, sequenced in a study of T cell repertoires in cytomegalovirus infection. TCRdb re-analysed the reads in MiXCR, keeping a single row per CDR3 protein. Found here are hundreds of thousands of distinct CDR3 sequences, around a sixth of them singletons; the top ten hold about 12%. Sequenced sample: PBMCs. The receptors derive from a human donor in good health (CMV status not recorded). Some clones in this sample may be carry-over from other donors' samples. Each CDR3 is given with its conserved first and last residue. The D gene is left open where the match is weak. Only part of the rows carry a size: once, few, many, or a class if the clone is expanded.

TRBJ1-1 | once | TRBV6-2/TRBV6-3 | - | TGTGCCAGCAGTGCTTGGACAGCTGCTGAAGCTTTCTTT | CASSAWTAAEAFF
TRBJ2-2 | few | TRBV5-1 | TRBD1 | TGCGCCAGCAGCCCCGGGACAGGGATGACCGGGGAGCTGTTTTTT | CASSPGTGMTGELFF
TRBJ2-1 | - | TRBV4-1 | TRBD2 | TGTGCCAGCAGCCAAGATGCGGGACTAGCGGGGACCAATGAGCAGTTCTTC | CASSQDAGLAGTNEQFF
TRBJ1-2 | many | TRBV28 | - | TGTGCCAGCAGTTTATTCGGCAGGGGTAGGGGCTACACCTTC | CASSLFGRGRGYTF
TRBJ1-1 | few | TRBV7-6 | TRBD1 | TGTGCCAGCAGCTACAGGGGGCGCGGTCAGGACACTGAAGCTTTCTTT | CASSYRGRGQDTEAFF
TRBJ1-4 | - | TRBV4-2 | - | TGTGCCAGCAGCCAAGCAGGGGCAACTAATGAAAAACTGTTTTTT | CASSQAGATNEKLFF
TRBJ2-5 | many | TRBV7-2 | TRBD2 | TGTGCCAGCAGTCCGGGGGGTAGGAGCCGGGAGACCCAGTACTTC | CASSPGGRSRETQYF
TRBJ2-5 | many | TRBV7-2 | TRBD1 | TGTGCCAGCAGCCCTACGGGACAGGGGGCGCTCCTGGAGACCCAGTACTTC | CASSPTGQGALLETQYF
TRBJ1-6 | few | TRBV2 | - | TGTGCCAGCATGGACAGCGATTCACCCCTCCACTTT | CASMDSDSPLHF
TRBJ2-5 | - | TRBV6-5 | - | TGTGCCAGCAGTTACTCCCCCGGGACAAATACGGAGACCCAGTACTTC | CASSYSPGTNTETQYF
TRBJ2-7 | - | TRBV29-1 | - | TGCAGCGTTTCATACCCCGAGACAGGAAAACACTACGAGCAGTACTTC | CSVSYPETGKHYEQYF
TRBJ1-5 | few | TRBV28 | TRBD1 | TGTGCCAGCAGTTCCGGGACAGGGTGGGAGCCCCAGCATTTT | CASSSGTGWEPQHF
TRBJ2-7 | - | TRBV28 | TRBD1 | TGTGCCAGCAGTCTACCGGACAGGGTCCACGAGCAGTACTTC | CASSLPDRVHEQYF
TRBJ2-1 | few | TRBV12-3/TRBV12-4 | TRBD2 | TGTGCCAGCAGTTTCAGCGGGGGTAACAATGAGCAGTTCTTC | CASSFSGGNNEQFF
TRBJ2-1 | - | TRBV7-9 | - | TGTGCCAGCAGCTCTACTGGCGCCCCCCCCGGCGAACAATACAATGAGCAGTTCTTC | CASSSTGAPPGEQYNEQFF
TRBJ1-2 | many | TRBV20-1 | - | TGCAGTGCCCGGGACCGATCTAACTATGGCTACACCTTC | CSARDRSNYGYTF
TRBJ2-7 | many | TRBV4-3 | TRBD1 | TGCGCCAGCAGCCAAGGGCCGGGACAGGGGTCGTCCGAGCAGTACTTC | CASSQGPGQGSSEQYF
TRBJ1-5 | many | TRBV12-3/TRBV12-4 | TRBD1 | TGTGCCAGCAGTTCCGGACAGGGGTCAGGTAGCAATCAGCCCCAGCATTTT | CASSSGQGSGSNQPQHF
TRBJ1-6 | few | TRBV14 | - | TGTGCCAGCAGCCCACGTATTAGCTCCTATAATTCACCCCTCCACTTT | CASSPRISSYNSPLHF
TRBJ2-1 | - | TRBV15 | - | TGTGCCACCAGCAGAGAGACAGGATTTTACAATGAGCAGTTCTTC | CATSRETGFYNEQFF
TRBJ1-5 | few | TRBV5-4 | - | TGTGCCAGCAGCTTGGGCGGCAGGGGCCCCAATCAGCCCCAGCATTTT | CASSLGGRGPNQPQHF
TRBJ1-5 | - | TRBV19 | - | TGTGCCAGTTGGCCGGGGATAAGCAATCAGCCCCAGCATTTT | CASWPGISNQPQHF
TRBJ2-7 | - | TRBV6-1 | - | TGTGCCAGCAGTGAAGGCGGGACGGTTGGGCCCTACGAGCAGTACTTC | CASSEGGTVGPYEQYF
TRBJ2-6 | - | TRBV7-9 | - | TGTGCCAGCAGCACCCGGGGACCTGGGGCCAACGTCCTGACTTTC | CASSTRGPGANVLTF
TRBJ2-5 | - | TRBV2 | TRBD1 | TGTGCAACCCAGGGGGCTGGGGAGACCCAGTACTTC | CATQGAGETQYF
TRBJ1-5 | many | TRBV19 | TRBD1 | TGTGCCAGTAGAAGTGGACAGGGTTTCAATCAGCCCCAGCATTTT | CASRSGQGFNQPQHF
TRBJ1-1 | - | TRBV6-2/TRBV6-3 | TRBD1 | TGTGCCAGCAGTTACCCCGGGTATGGCGCGACAGGGATGAACACTGAAGCTTTCTTT | CASSYPGYGATGMNTEAFF
TRBJ2-7 | few | TRBV5-1 | - | TGCGCCAGCAGCTGGGGGTTTAGTACCTACGAGCAGTACTTC | CASSWGFSTYEQYF
TRBJ1-1 | many | TRBV12-3/TRBV12-4 | - | TGTGCCAGCAGTTTATTGACCACCCGGGGCGAAGCTTTCTTT | CASSLLTTRGEAFF
TRBJ1-5 | few | TRBV12-3/TRBV12-4 | - | TGTGCCAGCAGCCGTCCGTTTCAGCCCCAGCATTTT | CASSRPFQPQHF
TRBJ2-7 | - | TRBV28 | - | TGTGCCAGCGGTGGGGGTGGGGCTCACTACGAGCAGTACTTC | CASGGGGAHYEQYF
TRBJ2-3 | - | TRBV27 | - | TGTGCCAGCGGGGCCTGGGGCACAGATACGCAGTATTTT | CASGAWGTDTQYF
TRBJ2-1 | few | TRBV7-6 | TRBD2 | TGTGCCAGCAGCCGGGATAGCGGGGGGGCCTTTGAGCAGTTCTTC | CASSRDSGGAFEQFF
TRBJ1-5 | many | TRBV28 | TRBD1 | TGTGCCAGCAGTTCATCACAGGGGATCGGCAATCAGCCCCAGCATTTT | CASSSSQGIGNQPQHF
TRBJ1-5 | - | TRBV28 | TRBD1 | TGTGCCAGCAGCTCGGACAGGGTTAGTCAGCCCCAGCATTTT | CASSSDRVSQPQHF
TRBJ2-7 | - | TRBV6-6 | - | TGTGCCAGCTCCGTGACAGTAAAACCGACGTTCGACGAGCAGTACTTC | CASSVTVKPTFDEQYF
TRBJ1-3 | - | TRBV5-1 | TRBD1 | TGCGCCAGCAGCTTGGCTGGGACAGACTCTGGAAACACCATATATTTT | CASSLAGTDSGNTIYF
TRBJ2-3 | - | TRBV20-1 | TRBD2 | TGCAGTGCTAGGGGGACTAGGGGCACAGATACGCAGTATTTT | CSARGTRGTDTQYF
TRBJ1-6 | many | TRBV4-2 | TRBD1 | TGTGCCAGCAGCCAAGATGGGACAGGGAATTCACCCCTCCACTTT | CASSQDGTGNSPLHF
TRBJ2-7 | many | TRBV4-3 | TRBD1 | TGCGCCAGCAGCCAAACCGGGACAGGGGCCTACGGGCAGTACTTC | CASSQTGTGAYGQYF
TRBJ1-1 | many | TRBV4-1 | - | TGCGCCAGCAGCCGCCAACAGTCTTTGAACACTGAAGCTTTCTTT | CASSRQQSLNTEAFF
TRBJ1-5 | many | TRBV20-1 | TRBD1 | TGCAGTGCTAGAGTCTCCCTGGGACAGGGTCGGCAGGCGGGCAATCAGCCCCAGCATTTT | CSARVSLGQGRQAGNQPQHF
TRBJ1-2 | many | TRBV7-2 | TRBD1 | TGTGCCAGCAGGATGGACAGGGTCTATGGCTACACCTTC | CASRMDRVYGYTF
TRBJ2-2 | many | TRBV10-3 | TRBD1 | TGTGCCATCAGTGCGGATGAGGGGGCTTCCGGGGAGCTGTTTTTT | CAISADEGASGELFF
TRBJ2-2 | few | TRBV6-5 | - | TGTGCCAGCAGTTACTCGGTCAACCCCGGGGAGCTGTTTTTT | CASSYSVNPGELFF
TRBJ2-5 | - | TRBV10-3 | - | TGTGCCATCAGTGAGCCCGGACAGTATTACGAGACCCAGTACTTC | CAISEPGQYYETQYF
TRBJ2-6 | - | TRBV28 | TRBD1 | TGTGCCAGCGGACAGGGAGTTGGGGCCAACGTCCTGACTTTC | CASGQGVGANVLTF
TRBJ2-1 | - | TRBV5-4 | TRBD2 | TGTGCCAGCATGACTACGGGGGGCTCCTACAATGAGCAGTTCTTC | CASMTTGGSYNEQFF
TRBJ1-4 | - | TRBV28 | - | TGTGCCAGCAGTTTATTCTGGGGTAATGAAAAACTGTTTTTT | CASSLFWGNEKLFF
TRBJ2-2 | - | TRBV6-6 | - | TGTGCCAGCAAGGAGGTGAACACCGGGGAGCTGTTTTTT | CASKEVNTGELFF
TRBJ2-1 | many | TRBV6-5 | - | TGTGCCAGCAGTTACTCGGCATACAATGAGCAGTTCTTC | CASSYSAYNEQFF
TRBJ2-3 | - | TRBV14 | TRBD1 | TGTGCCAGCAGCCAAGAAGAAACCGACAGGGGTTGGTTAGTAGATACGCAGTATTTT | CASSQEETDRGWLVDTQYF
TRBJ1-6 | - | TRBV20-1 | - | TGCAGTGCTAGAGGAGGGCAGGAATACTCACCCCTCCACTTT | CSARGGQEYSPLHF
TRBJ1-1 | - | TRBV20-1 | TRBD1 | TGCAGTGCTAGCGACCCGAGGACAGGGGGTAGTACTGAAGCTTTCTTT | CSASDPRTGGSTEAFF
TRBJ1-2 | - | TRBV28 | - | TGTGCCAGCAGTCCCGCGGGGGTTTTAAACTATGGCTACACCTTC | CASSPAGVLNYGYTF